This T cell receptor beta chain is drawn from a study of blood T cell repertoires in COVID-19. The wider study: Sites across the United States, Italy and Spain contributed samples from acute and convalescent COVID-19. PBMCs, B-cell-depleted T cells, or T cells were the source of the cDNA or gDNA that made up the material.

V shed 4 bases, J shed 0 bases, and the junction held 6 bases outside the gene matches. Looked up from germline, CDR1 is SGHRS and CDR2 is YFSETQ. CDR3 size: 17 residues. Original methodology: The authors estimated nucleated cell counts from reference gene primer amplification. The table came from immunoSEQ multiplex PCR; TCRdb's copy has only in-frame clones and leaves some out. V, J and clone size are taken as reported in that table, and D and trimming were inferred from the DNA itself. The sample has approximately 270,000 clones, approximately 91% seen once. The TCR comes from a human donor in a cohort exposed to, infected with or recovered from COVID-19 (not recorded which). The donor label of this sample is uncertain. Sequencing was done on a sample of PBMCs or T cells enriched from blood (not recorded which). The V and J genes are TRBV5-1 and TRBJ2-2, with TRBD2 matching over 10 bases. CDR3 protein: CASSRTSGAANTGELFF. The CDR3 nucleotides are TGCGCCAGCAGCCGGACTAGCGGTGCGGCGAACACCGGGGAGCTGTTTTTT.